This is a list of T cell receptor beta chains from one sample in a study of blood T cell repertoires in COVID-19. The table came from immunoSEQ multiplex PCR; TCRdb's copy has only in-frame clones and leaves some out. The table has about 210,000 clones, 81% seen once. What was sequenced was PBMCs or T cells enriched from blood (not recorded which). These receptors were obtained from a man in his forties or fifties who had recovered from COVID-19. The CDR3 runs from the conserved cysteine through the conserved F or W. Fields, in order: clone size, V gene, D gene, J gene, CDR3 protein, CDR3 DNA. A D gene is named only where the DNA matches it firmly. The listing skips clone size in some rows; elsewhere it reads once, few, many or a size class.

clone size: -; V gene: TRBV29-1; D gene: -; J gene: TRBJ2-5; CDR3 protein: CSALGWETQYF; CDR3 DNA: TGCAGCGCCCTAGGTTGGGAGACCCAGTACTTC
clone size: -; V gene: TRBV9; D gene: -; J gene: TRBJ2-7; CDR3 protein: CASSDRGSSPGEQYF; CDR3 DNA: TGTGCCAGCAGCGATCGGGGGAGTTCCCCTGGGGAGCAGTACTTC
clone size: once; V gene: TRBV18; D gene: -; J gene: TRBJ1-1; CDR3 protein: CASSPRGGTEAFF; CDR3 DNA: TGTGCCAGCTCACCACGGGGGGGGACTGAAGCTTTCTTT
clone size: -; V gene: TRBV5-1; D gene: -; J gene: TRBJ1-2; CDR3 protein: CASSLVPGNYGYTF; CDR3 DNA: TGCGCCAGCAGCTTGGTCCCAGGGAACTATGGCTACACCTTC
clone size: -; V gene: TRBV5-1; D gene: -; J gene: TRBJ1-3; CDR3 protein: CASRSQEGGNTIYF; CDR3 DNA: TGCGCCAGCAGGTCCCAGGAAGGTGGAAACACCATATATTTT
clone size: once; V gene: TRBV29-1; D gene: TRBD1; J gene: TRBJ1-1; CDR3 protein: CSARDSSYTEAFF; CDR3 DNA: TGCAGCGCTCGGGACAGCTCATACACTGAAGCTTTCTTT
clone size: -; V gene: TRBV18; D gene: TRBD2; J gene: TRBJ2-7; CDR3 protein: CASSYSMGREYEQYF; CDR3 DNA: TGTGCCAGCTCCTACTCGATGGGGCGGGAGTACGAGCAGTACTTC
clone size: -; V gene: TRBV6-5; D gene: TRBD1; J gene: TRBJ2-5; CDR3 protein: CASSYSWTGMETQYF; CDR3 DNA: TGTGCCAGCAGTTATTCTTGGACAGGGATGGAGACCCAGTACTTC
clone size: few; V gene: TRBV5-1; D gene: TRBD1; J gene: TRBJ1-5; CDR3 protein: CASSLAQGVQHQPQHF; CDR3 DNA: TGCGCCAGCAGCTTGGCACAGGGGGTCCAGCATCAGCCCCAGCATTTT
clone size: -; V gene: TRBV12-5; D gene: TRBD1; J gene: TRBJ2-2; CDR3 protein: CASGDRGAGELFF; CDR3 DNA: TGTGCTAGTGGTGACAGGGGGGCCGGGGAGCTGTTTTTT
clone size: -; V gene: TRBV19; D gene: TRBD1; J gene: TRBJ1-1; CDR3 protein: CASSIAYGQGPTEAFF; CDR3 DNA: TGTGCCAGTAGTATAGCCTATGGACAGGGGCCCACTGAAGCTTTCTTT
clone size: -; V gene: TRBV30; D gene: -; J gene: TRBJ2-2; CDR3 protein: CAWSGYLGEVTGELFF; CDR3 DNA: TGTGCCTGGAGTGGATATCTGGGGGAGGTCACCGGGGAGCTGTTTTTT
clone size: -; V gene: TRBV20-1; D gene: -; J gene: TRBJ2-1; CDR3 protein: CSVRPGTEQFF; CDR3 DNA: TGCAGTGTTCGACCAGGGACAGAGCAGTTCTTC
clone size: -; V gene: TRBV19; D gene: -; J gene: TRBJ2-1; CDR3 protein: CASSIWLARKHNEQFF; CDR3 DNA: TGTGCCAGTAGTATATGGCTCGCTAGAAAACACAATGAGCAGTTCTTC
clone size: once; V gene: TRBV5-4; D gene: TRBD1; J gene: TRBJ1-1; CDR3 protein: CASSGQGVVNTEAFF; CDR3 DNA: TGTGCCAGCAGCGGACAGGGCGTGGTGAACACTGAAGCTTTCTTT
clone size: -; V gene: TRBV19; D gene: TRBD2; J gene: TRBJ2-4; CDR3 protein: CASSSTPGLAGDIQYF; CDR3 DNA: TGTGCCAGTAGTTCAACTCCGGGACTAGCGGGGGACATTCAGTACTTC
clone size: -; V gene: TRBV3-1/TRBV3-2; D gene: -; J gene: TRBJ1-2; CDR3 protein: CASSQVLSVRYGYTF; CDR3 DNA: TGTGCCAGCAGCCAAGTCCTTTCTGTTCGCTATGGCTACACCTTC
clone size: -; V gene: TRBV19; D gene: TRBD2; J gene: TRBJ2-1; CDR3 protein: CASSKRTSGRINNEQFF; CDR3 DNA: TGTGCCAGTAGTAAACGGACTAGCGGTAGAATTAACAATGAGCAGTTCTTC
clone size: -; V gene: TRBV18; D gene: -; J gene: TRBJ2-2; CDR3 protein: CASSPGNQRETGELFF; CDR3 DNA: TGTGCCAGCTCGCCGGGAAACCAGCGCGAGACCGGGGAGCTGTTTTTT
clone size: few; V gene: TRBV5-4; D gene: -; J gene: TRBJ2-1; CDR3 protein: CASSLYGNPSYNEQFF; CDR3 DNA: TGTGCCAGCAGCTTGTACGGGAACCCCTCCTACAATGAGCAGTTCTTC